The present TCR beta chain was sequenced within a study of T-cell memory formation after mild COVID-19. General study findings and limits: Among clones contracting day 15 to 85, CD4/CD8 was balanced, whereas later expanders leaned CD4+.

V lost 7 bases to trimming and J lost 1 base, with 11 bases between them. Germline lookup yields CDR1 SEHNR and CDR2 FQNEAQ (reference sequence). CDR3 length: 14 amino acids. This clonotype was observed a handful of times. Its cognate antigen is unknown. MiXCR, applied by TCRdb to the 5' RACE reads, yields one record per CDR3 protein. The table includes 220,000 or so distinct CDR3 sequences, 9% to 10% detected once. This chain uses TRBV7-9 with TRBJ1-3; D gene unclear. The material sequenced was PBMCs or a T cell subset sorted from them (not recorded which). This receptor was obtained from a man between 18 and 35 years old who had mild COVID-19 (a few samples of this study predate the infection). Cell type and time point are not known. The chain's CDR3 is CASTKPISGNTIYF. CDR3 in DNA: TGTGCCAGCACCAAACCGATTTCTGGAAACACCATATATTTT.